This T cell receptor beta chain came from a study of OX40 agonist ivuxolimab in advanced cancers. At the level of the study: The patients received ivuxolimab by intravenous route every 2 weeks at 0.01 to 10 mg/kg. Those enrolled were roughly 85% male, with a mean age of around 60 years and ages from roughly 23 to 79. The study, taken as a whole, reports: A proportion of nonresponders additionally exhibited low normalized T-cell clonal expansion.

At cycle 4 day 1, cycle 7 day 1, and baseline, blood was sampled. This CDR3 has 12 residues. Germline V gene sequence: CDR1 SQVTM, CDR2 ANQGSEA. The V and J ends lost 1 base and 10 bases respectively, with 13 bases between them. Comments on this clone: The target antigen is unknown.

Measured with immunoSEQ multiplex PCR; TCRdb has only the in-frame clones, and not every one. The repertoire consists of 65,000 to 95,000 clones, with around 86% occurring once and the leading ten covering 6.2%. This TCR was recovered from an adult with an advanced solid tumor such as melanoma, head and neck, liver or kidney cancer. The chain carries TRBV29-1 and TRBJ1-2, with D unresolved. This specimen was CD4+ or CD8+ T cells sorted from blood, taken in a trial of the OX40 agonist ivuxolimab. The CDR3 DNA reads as TGCAGCGTTGAAGCGGCCAAAGCCGCCTACACCTTC. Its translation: CSVEAAKAAYTF.